In this sample, the clone carrying this T cell receptor beta chain turned up a few times. What it recognizes is unknown. The data stem from a study of T-cell memory formation after mild COVID-19. TCRdb ran MiXCR on the 5' RACE reads and lists one entry per CDR3 protein. The sample contains a few hundred thousand distinct CDR3 sequences, around 20% of which appear only once. CDR1 and CDR2 (germline): SEHNR, FQNEAQ (reference sequence). The V end lost 5 bases, the J end lost 4 bases, and 12 bases lay between the germline ends. The CDR3 runs to 14 residues. Findings and limits, study-wide: Among clones contracting day 15 to 85, CD4/CD8 was balanced, whereas later expanders leaned CD4+. Of the contracting clones, CD4+ ones lay mainly in CM and EM, and CD8+ ones in EMRA.

V gene TRBV7-9 combines with J gene TRBJ1-5; a possible D gene is TRBD1 (5 bases). Sequencing was carried out using PBMCs or a T cell subset sorted from them (not recorded which). The source is an adult woman who had mild COVID-19 (a few samples of this study predate the infection). Cell type and time point are not known. CDR3 region: CASSPGGRNQPQHF. Written as DNA, the CDR3 is TGTGCCAGCAGCCCGGGGGGTCGGAATCAGCCCCAGCATTTT.